The present entry profiles one T cell receptor beta chain with its context. This sample is drawn from a study of blood T cell repertoires in COVID-19. Data came from immunoSEQ multiplex PCR; TCRdb stores just in-frame clones and leaves some out. This sample has 110,000 to 150,000 clones, with more than 60% found just once. The sample was peripheral blood. This TCR derives from a woman aged 55-70 years with acute or convalescent COVID-19.

Written as DNA, the CDR3 is TGTGCCAGCAGTTACTCGACTAGCGGCGGTGAGCAGTTCTTC. Its translation: CASSYSTSGGEQFF. This sequence joins TRBV6-5 and TRBJ2-1, with 9 nucleotides matching TRBD2. J was trimmed by 9 bases and V by 0 bases; bases with no gene match: 3. Germline V lookup: CDR1 MNHEY, CDR2 SVGAGI. CDR3 size: 14 residues.